This TCR beta chain was retrieved from a study of cytomegalovirus exposure and HLA in healthy donors. Study-level information: Caucasian-associated ancestry cluster membership applied to just over 80% of around 400 genotyped donors.

The PCR employed 60 Vbeta primers together with 13 Jbeta primers. Per the original methods: Per a later analysis, the number of unique TCR beta chains was approximately 80 million, of which around 9.9 million were shared. Sequencing was performed with immunoSEQ multiplex PCR; in TCRdb, only in-frame clones are kept and a portion is missing. For V, J and clone size, that table is used; D and trimming come from the DNA. This table has roughly 140,000 clones, about 70% appearing once. Germline CDR1 MGHRA, CDR2 YSYEKL. The ends were cut back, 4 bases at V and 2 bases at J, with 15 bases in the middle. This CDR3 is 16 amino acids long. Whole-study results and caveats: It was 150 to 200 TCR beta chains that were listed as cytomegalovirus-associated.

As to this clone: Its antigen is not known.

Sequencing was done on a sample of PBMCs. The source is a man aged 18 to 30 in good health and CMV-seronegative. The chain couples TRBV4-1 to TRBJ1-3; unclear D gene. CDR3 amino acids: CASSPSARPTGNTIYF. For the CDR3, the DNA is TGCGCCAGCAGCCCGTCCGCCAGGCCGACTGGAAACACCATATATTTT.